This TCR beta chain was found in a study of blood T cell repertoires in COVID-19. Overall study: The United States, Italy and Spain provided the acute and convalescent COVID-19 samples. T cells, B-cell-depleted T cells, or PBMCs supplied cDNA or gDNA.

The length of the CDR3 is 13 residues. In germline, CDR1 is LGHDT, CDR2 YNNKEL (reference sequence). Trimming stripped 1 base from V and 10 bases from J, with 8 bases between. This clone was counted a few times. In the source study's methods: Reference gene primer amplification in the assay estimated nucleated cell counts. Clones were read by immunoSEQ multiplex PCR, and TCRdb kept only the in-frame ones, dropping some. From that table come the V and J calls and clone size; the DNA was used to work out D and trimming. The sample lists over 150,000 clones, around 80% occurring once. The chain links TRBV3-1 (or the pseudogene TRBV3-2) to TRBJ1-6; no reliable D call. What was sequenced was peripheral blood. This clonotype was sampled from a woman in her 70s who had recovered from COVID-19. CDR3 coding DNA: TGTGCCAGCAGCCAAGCTGGGGAGTCACCCCTCCACTTT. Protein sequence: CASSQAGESPLHF.